A selection of T cell receptor beta chains follows, all from one sample in a study of cytomegalovirus exposure and HLA in healthy donors. Some clones are missing from TCRdb's copy, which holds only in-frame ones; the method was immunoSEQ multiplex PCR. The sample consists of roughly 160,000 clones, around 80% of them appearing once. Sequenced material: PBMCs. Receptors originate from a man between 25 and 39 years old in good health and CMV-seronegative. The CDR3 runs from the conserved cysteine through the conserved F or W. A D gene is named only where the DNA matches it firmly. Clone size is stated in some rows and not others, as once, few, many or a class when expanded.

V gene,J gene,D gene,clone size,CDR3 DNA,CDR3 protein
TRBV7-8,TRBJ2-6,-,-,TGTGCCAGCAGCTCCGTTAGCTCTGGGGCCAACGTCCTGACTTTC,CASSSVSSGANVLTF
TRBV6-1,TRBJ1-5,TRBD1,few,TGTGCCAGCAGTGGAAGGGACAGGGGATACCAGCCCCAGCATTTT,CASSGRDRGYQPQHF
TRBV7-6,TRBJ2-3,-,-,TGTGCCAGCAGCTTAAATCGGGAGAGGGGACCAGATACGCAGTATTTT,CASSLNRERGPDTQYF
TRBV7-9,TRBJ1-5,-,-,TGTGCCAGCAGCTTAGCGGTCGGGTTCGGGGGGCCCCAGCATTTT,CASSLAVGFGGPQHF
TRBV28,TRBJ1-3,TRBD1,-,TGTGCCAGCAGTCCTACAGGGGAGTTAAAAAACACCATATATTTT,CASSPTGELKNTIYF
TRBV27,TRBJ2-5,-,-,TGTGCCAGCAGTTTATACAGCCAAGAGACCCAGTACTTC,CASSLYSQETQYF
TRBV2,TRBJ1-2,TRBD1,few,TGTGCCAGCAGTGAAAGAGCAGGGGGCAGATATGGCTACACCTTC,CASSERAGGRYGYTF
TRBV5-6,TRBJ1-1,-,-,TGTGCCACCTCGGGGGGAGGCACTGAAGCTTTCTTT,CATSGGGTEAFF
TRBV7-3,TRBJ1-1,-,-,TGTGCCAGCAGCTTAATGGGGGCTGGGACTGAAGCTTTCTTT,CASSLMGAGTEAFF
TRBV13,TRBJ1-3,-,-,TGTGCCAGCAGCTTCCTCGGGGGAGGAAACACCATATATTTT,CASSFLGGGNTIYF
TRBV7-9,TRBJ1-4,-,-,TGTGCCAGCAGCCCGGACGGGGGGGGAAAACTGTTTTTT,CASSPDGGGKLFF
TRBV19,TRBJ2-3,TRBD1,-,TGTGCCAGTAGTGGGCGGACAGGAGATACGCAGTATTTT,CASSGRTGDTQYF
TRBV28,TRBJ1-2,TRBD1,-,TGTGCCAGCAGGAAGACAGGGACCTATGGCTACACCTTC,CASRKTGTYGYTF
TRBV28,TRBJ1-3,-,once,TGTGCCAGCACCCCCCTCCCGGGGTTAGTTGGAAACACCATATATTTT,CASTPLPGLVGNTIYF
TRBV28,TRBJ2-5,TRBD2,once,TGTGCCAGCAGTTTATATAGCGGGCTCACCGGAGAGACCCAGTACTTC,CASSLYSGLTGETQYF
TRBV28,TRBJ1-2,-,-,TGTGCCAGCAGTTTCCCGACAGTCGCTAGAGTCTACACCTTC,CASSFPTVARVYTF
TRBV27,TRBJ1-1,-,once,TGTGCCAGCAGTTTAGCCAGGGTAGTGACGAACACTGAAGCTTTCTTT,CASSLARVVTNTEAFF
TRBV5-5,TRBJ1-1,TRBD1,-,TGTGCCAGCAGCTCCCGGACAGGGACGAACACTGAAGCTTTCTTT,CASSSRTGTNTEAFF
TRBV7-2,TRBJ2-7,TRBD2,-,TGTGCCAGCACCCTAGAGGGGGGACTAGGGGACTACGAGCAGTACTTC,CASTLEGGLGDYEQYF
TRBV7-2,TRBJ2-5,-,-,TGTGCCAGCAGCCCCCGCATTACTCAAGAGACCCAGTACTTC,CASSPRITQETQYF
TRBV27,TRBJ1-5,TRBD1,-,TGTGCCAGCAGTTTATCTGGACAGGGGGCAGGTCAGCCCCAGCATTTT,CASSLSGQGAGQPQHF
TRBV28,TRBJ2-3,TRBD2,-,TGTGCCAGCAGTTTCCGCCTAGCGGGGGTCTCAGCACTGACAGATACGCAGTATTTT,CASSFRLAGVSALTDTQYF
TRBV27,TRBJ2-1,TRBD1,-,TGTGCCAGCAGTTTGAATTGGGACAGGGTCAGGGTTGAGCAGTTCTTC,CASSLNWDRVRVEQFF
TRBV14,TRBJ1-2,TRBD1,-,TGTGCCAGCAGCCGGACAGGGGTCCCCTCTGGCTACACCTTC,CASSRTGVPSGYTF
TRBV18,TRBJ2-7,TRBD1,-,TGTGCCAGCTCACCCCTGGACAGGGCGTTTAATGAGCAGTACTTC,CASSPLDRAFNEQYF
TRBV5-5,TRBJ2-3,-,once,TGTGCCAGCAGTCCGGGAATCACAGATACGCAGTATTTT,CASSPGITDTQYF
TRBV14,TRBJ2-7,TRBD2,few,TGTGCCAGCAGCCAAGGGGGACTAGCGGGAGTAAGCGAGCAGTACTTC,CASSQGGLAGVSEQYF
TRBV28,TRBJ1-5,-,-,TGTGCCAGCAGTTTACTTTATAGTCAGCCCCAGCATTTT,CASSLLYSQPQHF
TRBV27,TRBJ1-5,TRBD1,-,TGTGCCAGCAGTTTAAGGGGGCATAGTCAGCCCCAGCATTTT,CASSLRGHSQPQHF
TRBV21-1,TRBJ2-2,-,-,TGTGCCAGCAGCTCCCGACAGGGGGACACCGGGGAGCTGTTTTTT,CASSSRQGDTGELFF
TRBV27,TRBJ1-2,TRBD1,-,TGTGCCAGCAGGGGACAGGGTGTACATGGCTACACCTTC,CASRGQGVHGYTF
TRBV6-6,TRBJ2-2,-,-,TGTGCCAGCAGTTACGCAGGGGACACCGGGGAGCTGTTTTTT,CASSYAGDTGELFF
TRBV27,TRBJ1-5,TRBD1,-,TGTGCCAGCAGCTGGGACAGGGGGACTCAGCCCCAGCATTTT,CASSWDRGTQPQHF
TRBV6-4,TRBJ2-3,TRBD2,-,TGTGCCAGCAGTGAGGGACTAGCGTTTAGCACAGATACGCAGTATTTT,CASSEGLAFSTDTQYF
TRBV27,TRBJ1-4,-,-,TGTGCCAGCAGTTACCAAGGGGCTAAAGAAAAACTGTTTTTT,CASSYQGAKEKLFF
TRBV2,TRBJ2-1,-,-,TGTGCCAGCAGTGGACAGCCGTACAATGAGCAGTTCTTC,CASSGQPYNEQFF
TRBV5-6,TRBJ2-3,TRBD2,-,TGTGCCAGCAGCACCCCCGGGACTAGCGGGAGAGATACGCAGTATTTT,CASSTPGTSGRDTQYF
TRBV4-3,TRBJ1-2,TRBD1,-,TGCGCCAGCAGCCCGGACAGGGACTATGGCTACACCTTC,CASSPDRDYGYTF
TRBV9,TRBJ2-3,TRBD2,-,TGTGCCAGCCAGAGCGGGGGGGTAGGCACAGATACGCAGTATTTT,CASQSGGVGTDTQYF
TRBV5-1,TRBJ2-7,TRBD2,few,TGCGCCAGCAGCTACGGACTAGCGGGGTACGAGCAGTACTTC,CASSYGLAGYEQYF
TRBV27,TRBJ1-5,-,-,TGTGCCAGCAGGTCCCTTTCGTATAGCAATCAGCCCCAGCATTTT,CASRSLSYSNQPQHF
TRBV5-6,TRBJ2-7,TRBD1,-,TGTGCCAGCAGACCGAACCGGGACAGGTTACCGTACGAGCAGTACTTC,CASRPNRDRLPYEQYF
TRBV7-3,TRBJ1-5,-,-,TGTGCCAGCAGCTCGACAGGAGATAGCAATCAGCCCCAGCATTTT,CASSSTGDSNQPQHF
TRBV6-1,TRBJ2-7,TRBD1,-,TGTGCCAGCAGTGAATCTGAGACAGGGGGCGAGTACTTC,CASSESETGGEYF
TRBV7-9,TRBJ1-1,-,few,TGTGCCACACATAGGGGGACGGACACTGAAGCTTTCTTT,CATHRGTDTEAFF
TRBV29-1,TRBJ1-1,-,-,TGCAGCGTGCGAACAGGGAATGTGGCGGTCACGTCGCTGAACACTGAAGCTTTCTTT,CSVRTGNVAVTSLNTEAFF
TRBV4-1,TRBJ1-1,TRBD1,few,TGCGCCAGCAGCCAAGCCTGGGACAGCGAGCTGCGTGAAGCTTTCTTT,CASSQAWDSELREAFF
TRBV5-1,TRBJ1-4,-,-,TGCGCCAGCAGCTTAACAACGACTCCAACTAATGAAAAACTGTTTTTT,CASSLTTTPTNEKLFF
TRBV5-1,TRBJ1-4,-,many,TGCGCCAGCAGCTTGTTAAAACTGGGGACTTATGCGAAAAAACTGTTTTTT,CASSLLKLGTYAKKLFF
TRBV4-3,TRBJ1-3,-,-,TGCGCCAGCAGTAATAACGTCCAGGAGGTGGGAAACACCATATATTTT,CASSNNVQEVGNTIYF
TRBV5-8,TRBJ1-2,-,few,TGTGCCAGCAGCTTGGACAGGGAAGTTATCGCTTATGGCTACACCTTC,CASSLDREVIAYGYTF
TRBV5-1,TRBJ1-4,-,few,TGCGCCAGCGCACTGGGGCTTAATGAAAAACTGTTTTTT,CASALGLNEKLFF
TRBV30,TRBJ2-7,-,-,TGTGCCTGGAACCCCGGAGGCCCGGAGCAGTACTTC,CAWNPGGPEQYF